This T cell receptor (beta chain) was identified in a study of blood T cell repertoires in COVID-19. The protocol was immunoSEQ multiplex PCR, while the TCRdb copy is restricted to in-frame clones and leaves out a portion. The sample holds fewer than 200,000 clones, 60% to 80% seen once. Germline lookup yields CDR1 SSHAT and CDR2 FNYEAQ (reference sequence). CDR3 length: 15 residues. V was clipped by 5 bases and J by 2 bases, with 16 bases between them. The specimen sequenced was PBMCs or T cells enriched from blood (not recorded which). The chain recombines TRBV7-7 with TRBJ2-7; tentatively, D is TRBD1 (6 bases). This sequence originates from a woman aged 50 to 65 who had recovered from COVID-19. The CDR3 loop reads CASSTNDRTPYEQYF. In nucleotides, the CDR3 is TGTGCCAGCAGCACAAACGACAGGACCCCCTACGAGCAGTACTTC. Based on the CDR3 plus reference TRBV7-7 and TRBJ2-7, the full variable domain is GAGVSQSPRYKVTKRGQDVTLRCDPISSHATLYWYQQALGQGPEFLTYFNYEAQPDKSGLPSDRFSAERPEGSISTLTIQRTEQRDSAMYRCASSTNDRTPYEQYFGPGTRLTVT.